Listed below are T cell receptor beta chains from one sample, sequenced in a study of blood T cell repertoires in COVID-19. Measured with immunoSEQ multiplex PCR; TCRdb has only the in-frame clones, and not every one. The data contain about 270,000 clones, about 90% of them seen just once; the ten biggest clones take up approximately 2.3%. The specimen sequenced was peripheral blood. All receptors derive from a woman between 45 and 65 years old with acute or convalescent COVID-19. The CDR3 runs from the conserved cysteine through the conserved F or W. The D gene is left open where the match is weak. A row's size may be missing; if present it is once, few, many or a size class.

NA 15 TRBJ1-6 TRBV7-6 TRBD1 TGTGCCAGCAGCCTGCGGACAGGCAATAATTCACCCCTCCACTTT CASSLRTGNNSPLHF
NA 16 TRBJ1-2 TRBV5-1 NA TGCGCCAGCAGCTTGGGGGGGACAACTACCAACTATGGCTACACCTTC CASSLGGTTTNYGYTF
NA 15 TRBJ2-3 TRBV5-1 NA TGCGCCAGCAGCTTATTTGACAGAAAGACAGATACGCAGTATTTT CASSLFDRKTDTQYF
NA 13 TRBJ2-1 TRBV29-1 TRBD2 TGCAGCGTTGAGTCGAGCGGGAGGAATGAGCAGTTCTTC CSVESSGRNEQFF
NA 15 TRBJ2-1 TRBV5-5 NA TGTGCCAGCAGCTTGGGACTATTATTCAACAATGAGCAGTTCTTC CASSLGLLFNNEQFF
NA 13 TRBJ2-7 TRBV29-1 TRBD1 TGCAGCGTTGCCCCTACAGGGGCGGGCGAGCAGTACTTC CSVAPTGAGEQYF
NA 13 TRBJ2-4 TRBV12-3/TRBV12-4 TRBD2 TGTGCCAGCAGTTTGGGAGGGGTGAACATTCAGTACTTC CASSLGGVNIQYF
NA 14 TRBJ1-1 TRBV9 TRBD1 TGTGCCAGCAGCGTAGCCCCAGGGGGCCCTGAAGCTTTCTTT CASSVAPGGPEAFF
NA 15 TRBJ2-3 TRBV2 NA TGTGCCAGCAGTGGAGGGACAACTAGCACAGATACGCAGTATTTT CASSGGTTSTDTQYF
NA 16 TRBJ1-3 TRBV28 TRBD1 TGTGCCAGCAGTTCGGGGGACAGAGCGTCTGGAAACACCATATATTTT CASSSGDRASGNTIYF
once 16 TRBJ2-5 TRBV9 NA TGTGCCAGCAGCGATAGCCGGGACTTAAGGAGGGAGACCCAGTACTTC CASSDSRDLRRETQYF
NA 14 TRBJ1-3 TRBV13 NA TGTGCCAGCAGCTTATACGGGGGTGGAAACACCATATATTTT CASSLYGGGNTIYF
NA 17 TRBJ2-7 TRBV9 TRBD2 TGTGCCAGCACTCGGGGTAGCGGGCTTTCGGCTCCATACGAGCAGTACTTC CASTRGSGLSAPYEQYF
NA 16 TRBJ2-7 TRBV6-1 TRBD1 TGTGCCAGCAGTGAACCTCGACAGGGACCAATCTACGAGCAGTACTTC CASSEPRQGPIYEQYF
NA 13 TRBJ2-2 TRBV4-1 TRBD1 TGCGCCAGCAGCCACAGACAGGGCGGGGAGCTGTTTTTT CASSHRQGGELFF
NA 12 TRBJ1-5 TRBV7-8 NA TGTGCCAGCAGCCCCGACTATCAGCCCCAGCATTTT CASSPDYQPQHF
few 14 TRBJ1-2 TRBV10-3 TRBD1 TGTGCCATCAGTGAAGAGGGGGACAGGGGTGGCTACACCTTC CAISEEGDRGGYTF
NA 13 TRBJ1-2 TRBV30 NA TGTGCCTGGAATCCACAGGAGGGAGATGGCTACACCTTC CAWNPQEGDGYTF
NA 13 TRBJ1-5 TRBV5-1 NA TGCGCCAGCAGCACGGAAGGGGGTCAGCCCCAGCATTTT CASSTEGGQPQHF
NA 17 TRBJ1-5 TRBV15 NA TGTGCCACCAGCAAGTACCAACAGGGAGTGGGGAATCAGCCCCAGCATTTT CATSKYQQGVGNQPQHF
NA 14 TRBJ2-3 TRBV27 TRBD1 TGTGCCAGCAGTTTTCCCGACAGGGCAGATACGCAGTATTTT CASSFPDRADTQYF
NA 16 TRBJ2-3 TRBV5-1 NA TGCGCCAGCAGCTTGAATCCAGGGCCTAGCACAGATACGCAGTATTTT CASSLNPGPSTDTQYF
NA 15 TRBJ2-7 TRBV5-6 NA TGTGCCAGCAGTAGTCGAGGACAGAGCTCCTACGAGCAGTACTTC CASSSRGQSSYEQYF
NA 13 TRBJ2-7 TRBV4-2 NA TGTGCCAGCAGCCAAAGCGCAAGAAACGAGCAGTACTTC CASSQSARNEQYF
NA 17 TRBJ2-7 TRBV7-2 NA TGTGCCAGCAGCTTAGGAACTGACTGGCGGGGACCCTACGAGCAGTACTTC CASSLGTDWRGPYEQYF
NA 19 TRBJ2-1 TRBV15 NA TGTGCCACCAGCAGAGAAAGGTTTGAGGGAGGTTGGACCTACAATGAGCAGTTCTTC CATSRERFEGGWTYNEQFF
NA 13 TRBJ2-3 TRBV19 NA TGTGCCAGTAGTATGTCCCGGACAGATACGCAGTATTTT CASSMSRTDTQYF
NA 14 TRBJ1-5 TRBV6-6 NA TGTGCCAGCAGTTACGGCGGGACGAATCAGCCCCAGCATTTT CASSYGGTNQPQHF
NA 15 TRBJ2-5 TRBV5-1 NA TGCGCCAGCAGCTTGGATGGCAGGGGTCAAGAGACCCAGTACTTC CASSLDGRGQETQYF
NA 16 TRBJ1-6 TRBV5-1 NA TGCGCCAGCAGCCCCACAGGGAAAGGGAATAATTCACCCCTCCACTTT CASSPTGKGNNSPLHF
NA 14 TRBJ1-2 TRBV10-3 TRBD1 TGTGCCATCAGTCCCGGGACAGGGATCTATGGCTACACCTTC CAISPGTGIYGYTF
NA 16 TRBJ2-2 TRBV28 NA TGTGCCAGCAGTTCCCTGTTGCGGAAGAACACCGGGGAGCTGTTTTTT CASSSLLRKNTGELFF
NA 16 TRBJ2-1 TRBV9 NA TGTGCCAGCAGCGTAGGTGGCAGGCGCTACTACAATGAGCAGTTCTTC CASSVGGRRYYNEQFF
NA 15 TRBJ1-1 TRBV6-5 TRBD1 TGTGCCAGCAGTTATTATCACAGGGGGAACACTGAAGCTTTCTTT CASSYYHRGNTEAFF
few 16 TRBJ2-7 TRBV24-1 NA TGTGCCACCAGTGACGGGGGACCGTCAAGCTACTACGAGCAGTACTTC CATSDGGPSSYYEQYF
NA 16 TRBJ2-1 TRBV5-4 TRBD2 TGTGCCAGCAGCCCGTCCGCTGCGGGAGGGATTAATGAGCAGTTCTTC CASSPSAAGGINEQFF
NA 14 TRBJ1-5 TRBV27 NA TGTGCCAGCAGTTGGGGCGGCAGCAATCAGCCCCAGCATTTT CASSWGGSNQPQHF
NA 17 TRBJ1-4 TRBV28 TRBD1 TGTGCCAGCAGTTCCATCGGACAGGGGGCGGGAGGTGAAAAACTGTTTTTT CASSSIGQGAGGEKLFF
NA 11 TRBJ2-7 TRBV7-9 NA TGTGCCAGCAGCCAACTCTACGAGCAGTACTTC CASSQLYEQYF
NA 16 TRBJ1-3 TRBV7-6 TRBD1 TGTGCCAGCAGCTTTTCCAACAGGGGCTCCGGAAACACCATATATTTT CASSFSNRGSGNTIYF
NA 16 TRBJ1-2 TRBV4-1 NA TGCGCCAGCAGCCATCTCCGGGCCAGGGGTAACTATGGCTACACCTTC CASSHLRARGNYGYTF
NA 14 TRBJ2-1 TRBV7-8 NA TGTGCCAGCAGCTTAGGAGGGGGGGGAAATGAGCAGTTCTTC CASSLGGGGNEQFF
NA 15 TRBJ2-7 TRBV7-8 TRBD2 TGTGCCAGCAGCTTTCGCGCGGGAGTGTCTTACGAGCAGTACTTC CASSFRAGVSYEQYF
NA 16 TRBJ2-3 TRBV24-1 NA TGTGCCACCAGTGATTTCGGCGGCACTAGCACAGATACGCAGTATTTT CATSDFGGTSTDTQYF
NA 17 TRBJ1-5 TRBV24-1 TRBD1 TGTGCCACCAGTGAGACACCGGGACAGGGGGCGAGTCAGCCCCAGCATTTT CATSETPGQGASQPQHF
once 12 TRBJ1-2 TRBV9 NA TGTGCCAGCACGACGGGGAATAATGGCTACACCTTC CASTTGNNGYTF
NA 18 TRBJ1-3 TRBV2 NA TGTGCCAGCAGGGAGGGACGCGGTGGTTTTCGATCTGGAAACACCATATATTTT CASREGRGGFRSGNTIYF